The 5 T cell receptor beta chains below were found in one sample sequenced in a study of T cell changes during pregnancy in multiple sclerosis (dated by TCRdb to the late 2010s). Library generation was performed with the immunoSEQ multiplex PCR assay. Imported from immuneACCESS, the table was reduced by TCRdb to in-frame sequences with V and J called. These copies leave out some clones; in studies compared against another copy, an unresolved V gene accounts for under half, and the cause of the remainder is not known. A total of roughly 74,000 clones appear in this sample, about 88% of them only once. The ten largest clones represent around 3% of the sample. This specimen consisted of peripheral blood, obtained before pregnancy. The receptors were sampled from a female donor with multiple sclerosis, enrolled in a pregnancy study.

V and J are TRBV4-1 and TRBJ2-7, with a weak D call TRBD2 (5 bases). This CDR3 region has 16 residues. V was trimmed by 0 bases and J by 5 bases, leaving 17 bases between them. Germline CDR1 MGHRA, CDR2 YSYEKL. DNA for the CDR3: TGCGCCAGCAGCCAAGATGTGGCCCATAAGGAGGACGAGCAGTACTTC. This encodes CASSQDVAHKEDEQYF.

The chain recombines TRBV5-4 with TRBJ2-5; 13 bases match TRBD2. Germline trimming cut 0 bases from V and 4 bases from J; bases unmatched to any gene: 0. Germline V gives CDR1 SGHNT, CDR2 YYREEE (reference sequence). The length of the CDR3 is 15 residues. The CDR3 region has the DNA TGTGCCAGCAGCTTGGGGACTAGCGGGGGAGAGACCCAGTACTTC. Protein sequence: CASSLGTSGGETQYF.

The V and J genes are TRBV9 and TRBJ2-1, with 10 bases matching TRBD2. This CDR3 has 15 residues. J was trimmed by 4 bases and V by 6 bases; bases with no gene match: 7. Germline V lookup: CDR1 SGDLS, CDR2 YYNGEE. CDR3 in amino acids: CASTQGLALYNEQFF. The CDR3 DNA reads TGTGCCAGCACTCAGGGACTAGCGCTTTACAATGAGCAGTTCTTC.

The rearrangement uses TRBV7-9 and TRBJ2-1; D ambiguous. Germline CDR1 SEHNR, CDR2 FQNEAQ (reference sequence). V was cut by 7 bases and J by 8 bases, with 12 bases left in between. This CDR3 has 12 residues. CDR3 sequence reads: CASTLERDEQFF. CDR3 in DNA: TGTGCCAGCACCCTCGAACGGGATGAGCAGTTCTTC. Filled out from reference TRBV7-9 and TRBJ2-1, the complete variable domain reads DTGVSQNPRHKITKRGQNVTFRCDPISEHNRLYWYRQTLGQGPEFLTYFQNEAQLEKSRLLSDRFSAERPKGSFSTLEIQRTEQGDSAMYLCASTLERDEQFFGPGTRLTVL.

This chain joins TRBV19 and TRBJ1-6; 7 nucleotides match TRBD1. Trimming removed 3 bases from V and 4 bases from J; junction bases left unmatched: 6. CDR1 and CDR2 from the germline V gene are LNHDA and SQIVND (reference sequence). The CDR3 totals 16 residues. Here the CDR3 DNA reads TGTGCCAGTAGTATCATTACGGGACAGTATAATTCACCCCTCCACTTT. It is translated as CASSIITGQYNSPLHF.